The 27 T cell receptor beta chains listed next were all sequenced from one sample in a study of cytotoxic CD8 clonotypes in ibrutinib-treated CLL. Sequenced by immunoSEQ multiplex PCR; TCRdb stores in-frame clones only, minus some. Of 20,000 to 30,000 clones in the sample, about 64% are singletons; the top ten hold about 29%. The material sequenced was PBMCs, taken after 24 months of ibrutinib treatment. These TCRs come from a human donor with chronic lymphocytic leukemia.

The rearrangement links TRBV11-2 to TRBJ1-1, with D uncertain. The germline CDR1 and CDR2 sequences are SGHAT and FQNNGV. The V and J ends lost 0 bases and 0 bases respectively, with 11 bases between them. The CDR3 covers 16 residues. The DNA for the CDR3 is TGTGCCAGCAGCTTAGATTGGGTACTCTTGAACACTGAAGCTTTCTTT. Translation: CASSLDWVLLNTEAFF. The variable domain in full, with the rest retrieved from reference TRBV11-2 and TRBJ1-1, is EAGVAQSPRYKIIEKRQSVAFWCNPISGHATLYWYQQILGQGPKLLIQFQNNGVVDDSQLPKDRFSAERLKGVDSTLKIQPAKLEDSAVYLCASSLDWVLLNTEAFFGQGTRLTVV.

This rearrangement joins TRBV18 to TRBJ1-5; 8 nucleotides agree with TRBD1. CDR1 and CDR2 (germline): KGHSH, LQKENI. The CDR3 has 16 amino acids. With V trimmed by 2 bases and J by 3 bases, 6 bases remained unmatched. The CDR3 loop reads CASSPLSGGPNQPQHF. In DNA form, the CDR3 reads TGTGCCAGCTCACCATTATCAGGGGGCCCCAATCAGCCCCAGCATTTT.

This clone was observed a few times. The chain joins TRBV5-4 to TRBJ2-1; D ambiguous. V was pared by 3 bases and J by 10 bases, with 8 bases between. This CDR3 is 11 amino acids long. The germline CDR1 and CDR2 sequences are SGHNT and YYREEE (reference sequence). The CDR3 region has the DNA TGTGCCAGCAGCTCCCCTGGGGAGCAGTTCTTC. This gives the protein CASSSPGEQFF.

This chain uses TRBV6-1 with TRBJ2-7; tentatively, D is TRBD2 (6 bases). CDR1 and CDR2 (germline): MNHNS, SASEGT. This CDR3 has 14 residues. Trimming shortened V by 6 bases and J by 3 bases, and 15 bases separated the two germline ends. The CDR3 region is CASRVAGKNYEQYF. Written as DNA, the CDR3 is TGTGCCAGCAGGGTCGCGGGGAAGAACTACGAGCAGTACTTC.

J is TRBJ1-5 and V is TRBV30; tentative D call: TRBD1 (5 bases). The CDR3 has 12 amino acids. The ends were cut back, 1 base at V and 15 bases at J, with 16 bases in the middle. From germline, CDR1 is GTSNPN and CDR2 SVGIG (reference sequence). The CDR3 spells CAWSARDRERHF. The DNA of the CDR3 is TGTGCCTGGAGTGCACGGGACCGCGAAAGGCATTTT.

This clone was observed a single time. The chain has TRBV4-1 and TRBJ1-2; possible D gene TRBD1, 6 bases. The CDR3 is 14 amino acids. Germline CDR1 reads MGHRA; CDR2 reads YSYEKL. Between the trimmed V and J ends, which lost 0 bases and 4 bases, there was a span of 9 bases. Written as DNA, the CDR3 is TGCGCCAGCAGCCAAGATTGGACAGTCTATGGCTACACCTTC. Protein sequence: CASSQDWTVYGYTF.

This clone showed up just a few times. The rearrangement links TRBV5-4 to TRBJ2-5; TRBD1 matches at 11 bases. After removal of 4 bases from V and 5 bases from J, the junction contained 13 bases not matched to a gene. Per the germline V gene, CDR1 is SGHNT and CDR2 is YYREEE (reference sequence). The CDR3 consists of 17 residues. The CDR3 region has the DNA TGTGCCAGCAGCCCACAAACCGGGACAGGGGGTATGGAGACCCAGTACTTC. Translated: CASSPQTGTGGMETQYF.

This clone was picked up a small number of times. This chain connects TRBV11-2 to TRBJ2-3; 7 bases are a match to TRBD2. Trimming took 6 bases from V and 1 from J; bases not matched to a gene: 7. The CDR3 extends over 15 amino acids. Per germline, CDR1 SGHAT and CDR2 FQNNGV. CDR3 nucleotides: TGTGCCAGCAGAAGTATAGCGGGCCGCACAGATACGCAGTATTTT. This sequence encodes CASRSIAGRTDTQYF.

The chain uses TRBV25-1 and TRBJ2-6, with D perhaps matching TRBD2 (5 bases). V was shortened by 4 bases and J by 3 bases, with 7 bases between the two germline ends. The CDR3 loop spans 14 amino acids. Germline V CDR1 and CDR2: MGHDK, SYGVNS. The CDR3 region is CASSAGGGANVLTF. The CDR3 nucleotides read TGTGCCAGCAGTGCCGGAGGTGGGGCCAACGTCCTGACTTTC.

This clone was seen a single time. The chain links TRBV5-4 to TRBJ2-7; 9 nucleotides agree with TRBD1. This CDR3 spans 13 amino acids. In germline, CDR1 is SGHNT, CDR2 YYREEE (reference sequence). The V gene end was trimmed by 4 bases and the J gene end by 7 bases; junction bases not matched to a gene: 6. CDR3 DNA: TGTGCCAGCAGCCAACAGGGGGCGTGGGAGCAGTACTTC. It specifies CASSQQGAWEQYF. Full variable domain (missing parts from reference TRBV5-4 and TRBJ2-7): ETGVTQSPTHLIKTRGQQVTLRCSSQSGHNTVSWYQQALGQGPQFIFQYYREEENGRGNFPPRFSGLQFPNYSSELNVNALELDDSALYLCASSQQGAWEQYFGPGTRLTVT.

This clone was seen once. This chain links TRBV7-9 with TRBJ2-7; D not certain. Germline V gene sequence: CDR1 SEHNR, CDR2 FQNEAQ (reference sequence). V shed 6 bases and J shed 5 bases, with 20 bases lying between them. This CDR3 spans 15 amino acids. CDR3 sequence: CASRARSPGPDEQYF. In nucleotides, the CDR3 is TGTGCCAGCAGGGCTCGCTCTCCGGGTCCGGACGAGCAGTACTTC.

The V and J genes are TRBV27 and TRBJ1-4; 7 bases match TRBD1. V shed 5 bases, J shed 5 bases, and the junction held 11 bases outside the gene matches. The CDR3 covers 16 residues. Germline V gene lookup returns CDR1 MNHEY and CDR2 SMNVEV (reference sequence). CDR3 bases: TGTGCCAGCAGTCCCTCTTACAGGGGCGTGAATGAAAAACTGTTTTTT. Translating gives CASSPSYRGVNEKLFF.

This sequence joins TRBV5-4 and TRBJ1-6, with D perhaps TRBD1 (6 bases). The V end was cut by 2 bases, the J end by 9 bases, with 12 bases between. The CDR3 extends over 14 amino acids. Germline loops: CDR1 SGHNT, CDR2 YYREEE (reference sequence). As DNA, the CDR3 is TGTGCCAGCAGCTTAAACAGGGAAGGTTCACCCCTCCACTTT. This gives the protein CASSLNREGSPLHF.

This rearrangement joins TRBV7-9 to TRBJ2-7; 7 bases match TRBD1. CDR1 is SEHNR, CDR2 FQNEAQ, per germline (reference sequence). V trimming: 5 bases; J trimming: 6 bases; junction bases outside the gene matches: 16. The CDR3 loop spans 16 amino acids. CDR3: CASSPSDRPISREQYF. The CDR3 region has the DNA TGTGCCAGCAGCCCCTCGGACAGGCCTATCTCTCGCGAGCAGTACTTC.

The CDR3 nucleotides read TGTGCCAGCAGTTTAGGACGGGTGAACACTGAAGCTTTCTTT. Amino acids: CASSLGRVNTEAFF. The chain couples TRBV27 to TRBJ1-1; D call uncertain. Germline V lookup: CDR1 MNHEY, CDR2 SMNVEV (reference sequence). Trimming cost V 2 bases and J 0 bases, with 7 bases left between them. The CDR3 extends over 14 amino acids.

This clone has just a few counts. The CDR3 DNA follows: TGTGCCAGCAGCCAAGCACAGGGGGACACTGAAGCTTTCTTT. It is translated as CASSQAQGDTEAFF. V gene TRBV4-2 combines with J gene TRBJ1-1, with TRBD1 matching over 8 bases. Germline-derived CDR1 and CDR2 are LGHNA and YNFKEQ. V gave up 1 base and J gave up 3 bases; unmatched junction bases: 1. The CDR3 sequence is 14 residues long.

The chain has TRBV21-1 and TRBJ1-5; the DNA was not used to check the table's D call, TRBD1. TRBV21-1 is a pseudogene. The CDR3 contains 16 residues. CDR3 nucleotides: TGTGCCAGCAGCAAAGTCCGCCAGGGGAACAATCAGCCCCAGCATTTT. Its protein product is CASSKVRQGNNQPQHF.

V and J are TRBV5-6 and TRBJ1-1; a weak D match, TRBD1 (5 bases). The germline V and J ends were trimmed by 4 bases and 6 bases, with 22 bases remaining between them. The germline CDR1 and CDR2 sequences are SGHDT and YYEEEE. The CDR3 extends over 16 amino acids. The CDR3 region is CASSVGAGLPRAEAFF. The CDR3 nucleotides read TGTGCCAGCAGCGTGGGTGCGGGACTCCCACGGGCTGAAGCTTTCTTT. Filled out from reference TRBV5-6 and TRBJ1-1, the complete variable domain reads DAGVTQSPTHLIKTRGQQVTLRCSPKSGHDTVSWYQQALGQGPQFIFQYYEEEERQRGNFPDRFSGHQFPNYSSELNVNALLLGDSALYLCASSVGAGLPRAEAFFGQGTRLTVV.

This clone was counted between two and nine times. CDR3 residues: CASSDDRLEAFF. CDR3 DNA sequence: TGTGCCAGCAGCGACGACAGGCTTGAAGCTTTCTTT. The V gene is TRBV5-8, the J gene TRBJ1-1; tentatively, D is TRBD1 (6 bases). This CDR3 is built from 12 residues. V gave up 4 bases and J gave up 7 bases, with 11 bases separating them. The germline gives CDR1 SGHTS, CDR2 YDEGEE. The full variable domain, with the rest looked up from reference TRBV5-8 and TRBJ1-1, is EAGVTQSPTHLIKTRGQQATLRCSPISGHTSVYWYQQALGLGLQFLLWYDEGEERNRGNFPPRFSGRQFPNYSSELNVNALELEDSALYLCASSDDRLEAFFGQGTRLTVV.

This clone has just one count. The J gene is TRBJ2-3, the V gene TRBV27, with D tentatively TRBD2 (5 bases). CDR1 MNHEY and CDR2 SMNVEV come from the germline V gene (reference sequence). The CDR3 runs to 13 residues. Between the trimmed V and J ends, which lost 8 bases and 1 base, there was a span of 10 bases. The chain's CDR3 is CASSRGGTDTQYF. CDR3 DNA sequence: TGTGCCAGCTCCCGGGGAGGCACAGATACGCAGTATTTT.

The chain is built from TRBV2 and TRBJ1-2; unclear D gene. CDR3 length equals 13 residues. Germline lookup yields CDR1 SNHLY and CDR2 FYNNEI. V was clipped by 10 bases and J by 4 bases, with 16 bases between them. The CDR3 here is CAILFGVLYGYTF. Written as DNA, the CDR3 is TGTGCCATCCTATTTGGGGTGCTCTATGGCTACACCTTC.

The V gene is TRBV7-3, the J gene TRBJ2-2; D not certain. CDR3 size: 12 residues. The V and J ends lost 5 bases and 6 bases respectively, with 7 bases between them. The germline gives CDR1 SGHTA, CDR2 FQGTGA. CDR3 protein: CASSDPAGELFF. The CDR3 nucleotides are TGTGCCAGCAGCGACCCCGCCGGGGAGCTGTTTTTT. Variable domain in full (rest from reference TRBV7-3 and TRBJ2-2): GAGVSQTPSNKVTEKGKYVELRCDPISGHTALYWYRQSLGQGPEFLIYFQGTGAADDSGLPNDRFFAVRPEGSVSTLKIQRTERGDSAVYLCASSDPAGELFFGEGSRLTVL.

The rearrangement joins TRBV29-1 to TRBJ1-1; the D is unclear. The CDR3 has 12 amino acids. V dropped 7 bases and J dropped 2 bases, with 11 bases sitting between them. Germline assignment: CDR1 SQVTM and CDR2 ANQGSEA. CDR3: CSGLPTNTEAFF. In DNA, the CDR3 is TGCAGCGGGCTCCCAACAAACACTGAAGCTTTCTTT.

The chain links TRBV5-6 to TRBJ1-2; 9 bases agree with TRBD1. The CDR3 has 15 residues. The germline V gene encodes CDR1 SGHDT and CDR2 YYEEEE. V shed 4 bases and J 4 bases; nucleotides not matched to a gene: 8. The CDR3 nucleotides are TGTGCCAGCAGCGTAGGCACAGGGGGCGCCTATGGCTACACCTTC. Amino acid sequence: CASSVGTGGAYGYTF.

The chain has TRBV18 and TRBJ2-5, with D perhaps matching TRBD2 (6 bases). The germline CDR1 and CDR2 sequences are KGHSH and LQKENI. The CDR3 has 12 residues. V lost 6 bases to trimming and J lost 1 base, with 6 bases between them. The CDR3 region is CASSGGQETQYF. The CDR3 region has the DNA TGTGCCAGCTCCGGGGGCCAAGAGACCCAGTACTTC.

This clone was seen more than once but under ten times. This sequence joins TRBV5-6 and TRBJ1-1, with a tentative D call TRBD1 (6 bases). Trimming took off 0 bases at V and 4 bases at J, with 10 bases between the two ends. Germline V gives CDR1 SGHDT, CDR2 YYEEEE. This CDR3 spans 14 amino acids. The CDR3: CASSLGGRSTEAFF. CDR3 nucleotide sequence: TGTGCCAGCAGCTTGGGGGGGCGCAGCACTGAAGCTTTCTTT.

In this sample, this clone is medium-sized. The CDR3 reads CASSYLREYEQYF. In DNA, the CDR3 is TGTGCCAGCAGTTATTTACGAGAGTACGAGCAGTACTTC. The V and J genes are TRBV7-9 and TRBJ2-7; no clear D. Germline V lookup: CDR1 SEHNR, CDR2 FQNEAQ (reference sequence). CDR3 length equals 13 residues. Trimming pared 6 bases from V and 4 bases from J, leaving 13 bases between.